The table lists the clone carrying this T cell receptor (beta chain) with many counts. Its antigen is currently unknown. Isolation of PBMCs was performed on 8.5 to 10 ml fresh peripheral blood. The CDR3 runs to 14 residues. V lost 0 bases and J lost 6, with 12 bases in between. Germline V lookup: CDR1 DFQATT, CDR2 SNEGSKA (reference sequence). This record belongs to a study of T cells in Graves' hyperthyroidism and ophthalmopathy. Study results and caveats: The model identified upcoming ophthalmopathy a median roughly 6.5 months ahead of onset.

TCR beta CDR3 regions were amplified from RNA transcripts. HTBI primers were employed in a first-round RT-PCR of the TCR CDR3. TCRdb used MiXCR to reprocess the multiplex PCR reads, holding one entry per CDR3 protein. The data show a few hundred thousand distinct CDR3 sequences, approximately 14% seen once. This TCR derives from a woman aged 40 to 50 with Graves' hyperthyroidism. This rearrangement joins TRBV20-1 to TRBJ1-5; tentative D call: TRBD1 (5 bases). The sample was blood. In nucleotides, the CDR3 is TGCAGTGCTAGAGATTCAAGGGGTGCTCAGCCCCAGCATTTT. It yields the protein CSARDSRGAQPQHF.